The 7 T cell receptor beta chains below come from one sample, sequenced in a study of CD8 T cells in Susac syndrome. With random hexamers, reverse transcription was performed on about 0.5 to 1 ug of RNA. TCRdb processed the immunoSEQ multiplex PCR reads anew with MiXCR; each CDR3 protein has one entry. The sample shows some 190,000 distinct CDR3 sequences, approximately 93% of them seen only once. Sequencing used CD4+ T cells from PBMCs. These receptors all come from a human donor in good health.

On this clonotype itself: One junction end disagrees with the germline gene, perhaps due to a read error. The rearrangement links TRBV2 to TRBJ2-1, with D perhaps being TRBD1 or TRBD2 (5 bases each). In germline, CDR1 is SNHLY, CDR2 FYNNEI. The CDR3 runs to 17 residues. CDR3 in DNA: TGTGCCAGCAGGGGGCGCGCTAGCTTAAGCTCCTACAATGGGCAGTTCTTC. Translated: CASRGRASLSSYNGQFF.

The V and J genes are TRBV14 and TRBJ1-3, with D unclear. CDR3 size: 14 residues. Germline loops: CDR1 SGHDN, CDR2 FVKESK. V was shortened by 4 bases and J by 4 bases, with 11 bases between the two germline ends. CDR3 DNA sequence: TGTGCCAGCAGCCGGAAGGCCGCGGGAAACACCATATATTTT. This codes for CASSRKAAGNTIYF. Full variable domain (outside the CDR3, taken from reference TRBV14 and TRBJ1-3): EAGVTQFPSHSVIEKGQTVTLRCDPISGHDNLYWYRRVMGKEIKFLLHFVKESKQDESGMPNNRFLAERTGGTYSTLKVQPAELEDSGVYFCASSRKAAGNTIYFGEGSWLTVV.

The chain joins TRBV29-1 to TRBJ1-5; a weak D match, TRBD1 (6 bases). The V and J ends lost 4 bases and 2 bases respectively, with 18 bases between them. Germline V gives CDR1 SQVTM, CDR2 ANQGSEA. CDR3 length: 16 residues. The CDR3 here is CSVAVGGRIGNQPQHF. DNA for the CDR3: TGCAGCGTTGCCGTCGGGGGGCGGATCGGCAATCAGCCCCAGCATTTT.

The chain carries TRBV24-1 and TRBJ1-2; D remains unclear. Per germline, CDR1 KGHDR and CDR2 SFDVKD. This CDR3 has 15 amino acids. V lost 8 bases, J lost 4 bases, and 19 bases lay in between. CDR3 region: CATKETIQELYGYTF. The CDR3 DNA follows: TGTGCCACCAAAGAGACAATTCAGGAGCTCTATGGCTACACCTTC.

This chain links TRBV29-1 with TRBJ2-5; 7 nucleotides agree with TRBD1. The germline V gene has CDR1 SQVTM and CDR2 ANQGSEA. J gave up 3 bases and V 4 bases, and 8 bases lay outside the gene matches. The CDR3 consists of 14 residues. The DNA for the CDR3 is TGCAGCGTTGGCTTTCCAGGGACAGAAGAGACCCAGTACTTC. It encodes CSVGFPGTEETQYF. Full variable domain (missing parts from reference TRBV29-1 and TRBJ2-5): SAVISQKPSRDICQRGTSLTIQCQVDSQVTMMFWYRQQPGQSLTLIATANQGSEATYESGFVIDKFPISRPNLTFSTLTVSNMSPEDSSIYLCSVGFPGTEETQYFGPGTRLLVL.

J is TRBJ2-3 and V is TRBV19; possible D gene TRBD2, 6 bases. The germline V gene has CDR1 LNHDA and CDR2 SQIVND (reference sequence). The V and J ends lost 2 bases and 4 bases respectively, with 19 bases between them. The CDR3 consists of 17 residues. CDR3 nucleotide sequence: TGTGCCAGTAGTATATCCCCTAGCGCCGGGTTCGCAGATACGCAGTATTTT. This gives the protein CASSISPSAGFADTQYF.

V is TRBV12-3 or TRBV12-4 and J is TRBJ2-2, with 7 bases that match TRBD1. Trimming cost V 6 bases and J 5 bases; bases outside gene matches: 9. The CDR3 has 15 residues. The CDR3 region has the DNA TGTGCCAGCAGATCATCGACAGGGAATACCGGGGAGCTGTTTTTT. Amino acid sequence: CASRSSTGNTGELFF.